What follows are 10 T cell receptor beta chains derived from one specimen sequenced in a study of T cells in Graves' hyperthyroidism and ophthalmopathy (dated by TCRdb to the late 2010s). To prepare the library, multiplex PCR was applied. TCRdb shows the sequencer as Illumina HiSeq 2000. TCR beta CDR3 regions were amplified from RNA transcripts. The first round of RT-PCR for the TCR CDR3 was performed with the HTBI primer set and the Qiagen OneStep RT-PCR kit. TCRdb reran the public reads through fastp at Q25 and MiXCR, keeping productive beta chains. Rows with one shared CDR3 protein collapse into an entry with the most common genes and DNA. Recorded for this sample are about 320,000 distinct CDR3 sequences; around 17% of them occurred a single time. The ten largest make up around a third of the sample. What was sequenced was blood. Every receptor here comes from a man younger than 45 with Graves' hyperthyroidism.

Only a few counts were recorded for this clonotype. The V gene is TRBV24-1, the J gene TRBJ1-3; D possibly corresponds to TRBD1 (5 bases). The germline CDR1 and CDR2 sequences are KGHDR and SFDVKD. The V end lost 3 bases, the J end lost 2 bases, and 13 bases lay between the germline ends. The length of the CDR3 is 16 residues. CDR3 sequence (DNA): TGTGCCACCAGTGATGCGCAGGGAGGACCTGGAAACACCATATATTTT. Its translation: CATSDAQGGPGNTIYF.

This chain joins TRBV6-1 and TRBJ2-5, with D tentatively TRBD1 (6 bases). Germline loops: CDR1 MNHNS, CDR2 SASEGT. The CDR3 has 12 amino acids. The V end was cut by 7 bases, the J end by 3 bases, with 9 bases between. The CDR3 nucleotides read TGTGCCAGCAAACAGGGAGAAGAGACCCAGTACTTC. Protein sequence: CASKQGEETQYF.

Many counts were recorded for this clonotype. The chain recombines TRBV28 with TRBJ2-3, with 7 positions matching TRBD1. This CDR3 region has 15 residues. V trimming: 5 bases; J trimming: 5 bases; junction bases outside the gene matches: 10. Germline-derived CDR1 and CDR2 are MDHEN and SYDVKM. The CDR3 sequence: CASSVDREFGDTQYF. In DNA form, the CDR3 reads TGTGCCAGCAGTGTTGACAGGGAGTTTGGAGATACGCAGTATTTT.

This clonotype has a handful of counts. This sequence joins TRBV15 and TRBJ2-1; D may match TRBD1 or TRBD2 (7 bases each). Germline V gives CDR1 LNHNV, CDR2 YYDKDF (reference sequence). Trimming left V 1 base short and J 13 bases short, with 14 bases between. The CDR3 contains 13 residues. This CDR3 is CATSRVRGDYQFF. DNA of the CDR3: TGTGCCACCAGCAGAGTCAGGGGGGACTATCAGTTCTTC. Full variable domain (missing parts from reference TRBV15 and TRBJ2-1): DAMVIQNPRYQVTQFGKPVTLSCSQTLNHNVMYWYQQKSSQAPKLLFHYYDKDFNNEADTPDNFQSRRPNTSFCFLDIRSPGLGDTAMYLCATSRVRGDYQFFGPGTRLTVL.

This clonotype showed up many times. The chain joins TRBV2 to TRBJ2-1; 11 bases agree with TRBD2. Looked up from germline, CDR1 is SNHLY and CDR2 is FYNNEI. V lost 6 bases, J lost 4 bases, and 5 bases stayed unmatched. The CDR3 contains 15 residues. CDR3 protein: CASRETSGIYNEQFF. In DNA, the CDR3 is TGTGCCAGCAGGGAGACTAGCGGGATTTACAATGAGCAGTTCTTC.

This clonotype was counted many times. The chain uses TRBV20-1 and TRBJ2-7; D is ambiguous. The CDR3 has 13 amino acids. From germline, CDR1 is DFQATT and CDR2 SNEGSKA (reference sequence). V was shortened by 3 bases and J by 2 bases, with 11 bases between the two germline ends. Written as DNA, the CDR3 is TGCAGTGCTAGCGTACGGTTTACCTACGAGCAGTACTTC. This encodes CSASVRFTYEQYF.

This clonotype was seen repeatedly, ten times or more. J is TRBJ1-1 and V is TRBV5-6; tentative D call: TRBD1 (6 bases). The CDR3 runs to 12 residues. CDR1 is SGHDT, CDR2 YYEEEE, per germline. V was cut by 4 bases and J by 9 bases, with 13 bases left in between. The CDR3 sequence is CASSVIRGKAFF. The CDR3 region has the DNA TGTGCCAGCAGCGTGATCAGGGGCAAAGCTTTCTTT. Variable domain in full (rest from reference TRBV5-6 and TRBJ1-1): DAGVTQSPTHLIKTRGQQVTLRCSPKSGHDTVSWYQQALGQGPQFIFQYYEEEERQRGNFPDRFSGHQFPNYSSELNVNALLLGDSALYLCASSVIRGKAFFGQGTRLTVV.

This clonotype has ten or more counts. This chain joins TRBV30 and TRBJ1-1, with TRBD1 as a possible D gene (6 bases). Trimming stripped 5 bases from V and 4 bases from J, with 14 bases between. The CDR3 has 13 amino acids. CDR1 is GTSNPN, CDR2 SVGIG, per germline (reference sequence). CDR3 region: CAWGGGAGTEAFF. The DNA of the CDR3 is TGTGCCTGGGGGGGGGGGGCCGGCACTGAAGCTTTCTTT.

Details on this clonotype: A much more abundant neighbour one base away suggests this may be a read error. V is TRBV20-1 and J is TRBJ2-7, with 11 bases identical to TRBD2. The V gene's germline CDR1 is DFQATT and CDR2 SNEGSKA (reference sequence). CDR3 length: 12 residues. CDR3: CIGTSGNNEQYF. CDR3 nucleotides: TGCATCGGGACTAGCGGCAACAATGAGCAGTACTTC.

This clonotype has ten or more counts. CDR3 loop: CASSALRSSYEQYF. DNA for the CDR3: TGTGCCAGCAGTGCCCTTAGGAGCTCCTACGAGCAGTACTTC. The chain uses TRBV6-1 and TRBJ2-7; D unresolved. The CDR3 contains 14 residues. Germline V gene sequence: CDR1 MNHNS, CDR2 SASEGT. Trimming removed 4 bases from V and 0 bases from J, with 10 bases in between.